What follows describes a single T cell receptor beta chain. The data are from a study of a mutant IDH1 vaccine in newly diagnosed glioma. This CDR3 is 15 amino acids long. J gave up 5 bases and V 7 bases, and 12 bases lay outside the gene matches. Germline CDR1 reads SEHNR; CDR2 reads FQNEAQ (reference sequence). TCRdb's table, derived via immunoSEQ multiplex PCR, lists solely in-frame clones and lacks some. Here the sample spans over 80,000 clones, 80% to 90% being singletons. Time point specified: baseline, week 1 (first vaccination visit). This sample's treatment: pre-vaccination baseline after standard-of-care therapy.

The J gene is TRBJ1-2, the V gene TRBV7-9, with 8 bases identical to TRBD1. The material was PBMCs, obtained from a glioma patient treated with radiotherapy, temozolomide or both. The receptor was isolated from a woman in her forties or fifties with glioma. This CDR3 is CASTPSQGAWYGYTF. The CDR3 DNA reads TGTGCCAGCACCCCCAGTCAGGGGGCGTGGTATGGCTACACCTTC.